Each of the 16 T cell receptor beta chains below was sequenced from the same sample in a study of CD8 T cells in ankylosing spondylitis. TCRdb called the 5' RACE reads again in MiXCR, with one record for every CDR3 protein. The sample holds roughly 230,000 distinct CDR3 sequences, over 15% seen once. The sequenced sample was blood, either unsorted or a sorted T cell fraction (not recorded which). These receptors all stem from a male donor with ankylosing spondylitis or in good health (not recorded which).

This clonotype showed up just a few times. At one end the junction does not follow the germline gene, possibly because of a read error. The V and J genes are TRBV6-5 and TRBJ1-4, with D unresolved. Germline CDR1 reads MNHEY; CDR2 reads SVGAGI. The CDR3 covers 15 residues. CDR3 residues: CASSYRETMDENLFF. The CDR3 nucleotides read TGTGCCAGCAGTTATCGCGAGACAATGGATGAAAACCTGTTTTTT.

This clonotype was counted only a few times. The J gene is TRBJ2-7, the V gene TRBV29-1; no definite D call. From germline, CDR1 is SQVTM and CDR2 ANQGSEA. The CDR3 sequence is 15 residues long. The germline V and J ends were trimmed by 0 bases and 2 bases, with 14 bases remaining between them. The CDR3 sequence is CSVEDVVDGPYEQYF. As DNA, the CDR3 is TGCAGCGTTGAAGATGTAGTGGACGGACCCTACGAGCAGTACTTC.

This clonotype has only a few counts. The chain joins TRBV29-1 to TRBJ2-3; no definite D call. The CDR3 loop spans 10 amino acids. Germline V gives CDR1 SQVTM, CDR2 ANQGSEA. V shed 6 bases and J shed 8 bases, with 9 bases lying between them. CDR3 amino acids: CSVDLGTQYF. CDR3 coding DNA: TGCAGCGTAGACTTGGGTACGCAGTATTTT.

The gene calls are TRBV24-1 and TRBJ2-5; tentatively, D is TRBD2 (6 bases). Trimming took off 5 bases at V and 4 bases at J, with 13 bases between the two ends. This CDR3 region has 14 residues. Germline loops: CDR1 KGHDR, CDR2 SFDVKD. CDR3 sequence reads: CATSGTGVAETQYF. In DNA, the CDR3 is TGTGCCACCAGTGGAACGGGAGTGGCAGAGACCCAGTACTTC.

This chain joins TRBV4-1 and TRBJ1-2; no firm D call. The V gene lost 0 bases and the J gene lost 0 bases, with 11 bases spanning the gap. Germline assignment: CDR1 MGHRA and CDR2 YSYEKL. This CDR3 is 16 amino acids long. This CDR3 reads CASSQDPTASNYGYTF. DNA of the CDR3: TGCGCCAGCAGCCAAGATCCCACAGCCTCTAACTATGGCTACACCTTC.

The V call is TRBV20-1, the J call TRBJ2-7; 9 bases are a match to TRBD2. This CDR3 has 15 residues. The V segment lost 0 bases and the J segment 3 bases; nucleotides outside the gene matches: 6. Germline CDR1 is DFQATT and CDR2 is SNEGSKA (reference sequence). CDR3 DNA: TGCAGTGCTAGAGAGGGGACTAGCTACGACTACGAGCAGTACTTC. Amino acids: CSAREGTSYDYEQYF.

This clonotype was seen at least ten times. V gene TRBV28 combines with J gene TRBJ2-2; the D is unclear. Germline V gene data show CDR1 as MDHEN and CDR2 as SYDVKM. The length of the CDR3 is 15 residues. The V end was cut by 2 bases, the J end by 4 bases, with 11 bases between. The CDR3 is CASSLHSGGTGELFF. DNA for the CDR3: TGTGCCAGCAGTTTACATAGTGGTGGCACCGGGGAGCTGTTTTTT.

This clonotype showed up just a few times. The chain employs TRBV27 and TRBJ2-3; D is undetermined. The CDR3 is 10 residues long. V was pared by 10 bases and J by 5 bases, with 7 bases between. Germline V gene data show CDR1 as MNHEY and CDR2 as SMNVEV (reference sequence). The CDR3 DNA sequence: TGTGCCAACTGGGGAGATACGCAGTATTTT. It specifies CANWGDTQYF.

There are a few counts of this clonotype. CDR3 sequence: CASSSPSGSISYNEQFF. For the CDR3, the DNA is TGTGCCAGCAGCTCCCCTAGCGGGAGTATCTCCTACAATGAGCAGTTCTTC. The chain employs TRBV7-6 and TRBJ2-1; TRBD2 matches at 10 bases. The V segment lost 4 bases and the J segment 0 bases; nucleotides outside the gene matches: 6. The CDR3 is made up of 17 amino acids. The V gene's germline CDR1 is SGHVS and CDR2 FNYEAQ.

The V gene is TRBV4-2, the J gene TRBJ2-7, with a possible D match to TRBD2 (6 bases). Germline CDR1 reads LGHNA; CDR2 reads YNFKEQ. Trimming took 0 bases from V and 5 from J, leaving 8 bases between them. This CDR3 spans 13 amino acids. The CDR3 DNA reads TGTGCCAGCAGCCAAGATCGGGGGAACGAGCAGTACTTC. As protein: CASSQDRGNEQYF.

V is TRBV5-1 and J is TRBJ2-1, with 7 bases fitting TRBD1. Germline V gene data show CDR1 as SGHRS and CDR2 as YFSETQ. V gave up 2 bases and J gave up 1 base; unmatched junction bases: 3. The CDR3 is 15 residues long. In nucleotides, the CDR3 is TGCGCCAGCAGCTTCACGGGACAGTCCTACAATGAGCAGTTCTTC. Its translation is CASSFTGQSYNEQFF.

This clonotype has more than one count but fewer than ten. V is TRBV7-9 and J is TRBJ2-3, with D perhaps being TRBD1 or TRBD2 (6 bases each). This CDR3 is 16 amino acids long. V gave up 5 bases and J gave up 4 bases, with 19 bases separating them. CDR1 is SEHNR, CDR2 FQNEAQ, per germline (reference sequence). The CDR3 loop reads CASSVSVGGWSDTQYF. The CDR3 nucleotides are TGTGCCAGCAGCGTATCCGTGGGGGGCTGGTCAGATACGCAGTATTTT.

This clonotype was seen more than once but under ten times. V and J are TRBV9 and TRBJ2-2, with D uncertain. This CDR3 has 15 amino acids. With 0 bases removed from V and 1 base from J, the gap between germline ends came to 7 bases. Germline-derived CDR1 and CDR2 are SGDLS and YYNGEE. CDR3 sequence: CASSVERGNTGELFF. The CDR3 coding sequence is TGTGCCAGCAGCGTAGAGCGAGGGAACACCGGGGAGCTGTTTTTT.

J is TRBJ2-3 and V is TRBV7-6, with D hard to call. The V end lost 1 base, the J end lost 6 bases, and 14 bases lay between the germline ends. CDR1 and CDR2 (germline): SGHVS, FNYEAQ. The CDR3 has 15 residues. CDR3 amino acids: CASSLVEPPTDTQYF. The CDR3 DNA follows: TGTGCCAGCAGCTTAGTAGAGCCACCCACGGATACGCAGTATTTT. The variable domain in full, completed from reference TRBV7-6 and TRBJ2-3, reads GAGVSQSPRYKVTKRGQDVALRCDPISGHVSLYWYRQALGQGPEFLTYFNYEAQQDKSGLPNDRFSAERPEGSISTLTIQRTEQRDSAMYRCASSLVEPPTDTQYFGPGTRLTVL.

This clonotype was seen more than once but under ten times. The chain has TRBV6-5 and TRBJ2-5; the D gene is possibly TRBD2 (7 bases). The CDR3 has 14 residues. CDR1 is MNHEY, CDR2 SVGAGI, per germline. Trimming took off 2 bases at V and 4 bases at J, with 11 bases between the two ends. DNA of the CDR3: TGTGCCAGCAGTTACAGGGGGGGAGGAGAGACCCAGTACTTC. This gives the protein CASSYRGGGETQYF.

In its sample, this clonotype was seen a few times. The chain employs TRBV7-2 and TRBJ1-1; 12 positions match TRBD1. V was pared by 5 bases and J by 0 bases, with 4 bases of the junction left unmatched. CDR3 length: 16 amino acids. The V gene's germline CDR1 is SGHTA and CDR2 FQGNSA. The CDR3 bases are TGTGCCAGCAGCCAAGGGACAGGGGGCATGAACACTGAAGCTTTCTTT. Amino acids: CASSQGTGGMNTEAFF.